What follows are 16 T cell receptor beta chains derived from one specimen sequenced in a study of cytomegalovirus exposure and HLA in healthy donors. Primers for the PCR totalled 60 Vbeta and 13 Jbeta. Profiled with immunoSEQ multiplex PCR; TCRdb holds only in-frame clones, not every one. The sample holds approximately 110,000 clones; over 60% are singletons and the top ten take under 15%. The sequenced sample consisted of PBMCs. The receptors shown here come from a woman aged 55-69 years in good health and CMV-seropositive.

This chain connects TRBV7-9 to TRBJ2-2; D not certain. Germline CDR1 is SEHNR and CDR2 is FQNEAQ (reference sequence). The CDR3 runs to 12 residues. Between the trimmed V and J ends, which lost 1 base and 8 bases, there was a span of 5 bases. The CDR3 spells CASSLDPGELFF. In DNA, the CDR3 is TGTGCCAGCAGCTTAGATCCGGGGGAGCTGTTTTTT.

The rearrangement uses TRBV7-9 and TRBJ2-3, with TRBD2 matching over 8 bases. The CDR3 extends over 17 amino acids. With V trimmed by 3 bases and J by 2 bases, 10 bases remained unmatched. Germline V gene data show CDR1 as SEHNR and CDR2 as FQNEAQ (reference sequence). CDR3 nucleotide sequence: TGTGCCAGCAGCTTTTTTCGGGCGGGGGGAATCACAGATACGCAGTATTTT. Its translation: CASSFFRAGGITDTQYF.

This clone was picked up a small number of times. This chain connects TRBV5-1 to TRBJ2-1, with D maybe TRBD2 (7 bases). Germline assignment: CDR1 SGHRS and CDR2 YFSETQ. The ends were cut back, 3 bases at V and 4 bases at J, with 14 bases in the middle. The CDR3 consists of 15 residues. For the CDR3, the DNA is TGCGCCAGCAGCTGGGGGGGCCCACCATACAATGAGCAGTTCTTC. Encoded protein: CASSWGGPPYNEQFF.

The J gene is TRBJ1-1, the V gene TRBV5-1, with a weak D call TRBD1 (6 bases). Germline values: CDR1 SGHRS, CDR2 YFSETQ. The CDR3 is 15 amino acids. Trimming stripped 4 bases from V and 5 bases from J, with 18 bases between. This CDR3 is CASSRYGGGETEAFF. The CDR3 DNA sequence: TGCGCCAGCAGCCGCTACGGAGGGGGGGAGACTGAAGCTTTCTTT.

V gene TRBV7-8 combines with J gene TRBJ2-1, with 10 bases lining up with TRBD2. Germline CDR1 is SGHVS and CDR2 is FQNEAQ. The ends lost 8 bases at V and 5 bases at J; junction bases unmatched: 6. The CDR3 covers 14 residues. The CDR3 coding sequence is TGTGCCAGCCTCTTTAGCGGGAGGAACAATGAGCAGTTCTTC. Protein sequence: CASLFSGRNNEQFF.

The chain has TRBV5-1 and TRBJ1-2; D may be TRBD1 (6 bases). The CDR3 contains 17 residues. Germline V gene data show CDR1 as SGHRS and CDR2 as YFSETQ. Trimming shortened V by 0 bases and J by 4 bases, and 19 bases separated the two germline ends. The CDR3 region is CASSLATGTGLLYGYTF. The CDR3, as DNA: TGCGCCAGCAGCTTGGCCACCGGTACAGGGCTGCTCTATGGCTACACCTTC.

This CDR3 is CASSLGPGNRQPQHF. CDR3 nucleotide sequence: TGTGCCAGCAGCTTAGGGCCAGGGAATAGGCAGCCCCAGCATTTT. The chain combines TRBV7-2 with TRBJ1-5, with a possible D match to TRBD1 (5 bases). The CDR3 is 15 residues long. The V gene lost 1 base and the J gene lost 7 bases, with 14 bases spanning the gap. CDR1 and CDR2 from the germline V gene are SGHTA and FQGNSA.

The V and J genes are TRBV7-2 and TRBJ2-5; TRBD2 aligns across 10 bases. The J call could be wrong; TRBJ2-7 is a better fit for the DNA end. CDR1 is SGHTA, CDR2 FQGNSA, per germline. CDR3 size: 15 residues. The CDR3 coding sequence is TGTGCCAGCAGCCCACCTAGCGGGAGAAGCTACGAGCAGTACTTC. It is translated as CASSPPSGRSYEQYF.

The chain couples TRBV6-5 to TRBJ1-2; TRBD1 matches 7 bases. Trimming cost V 8 bases and J 7 bases; bases outside gene matches: 7. The CDR3 has 12 amino acids. CDR1 and CDR2 (germline): MNHEY, SVGAGI. The CDR3 spells CASWDSRFGYTF. The CDR3 DNA is TGTGCCAGCTGGGACAGTCGCTTTGGCTACACCTTC.

A single count supports this clone. V is TRBV7-2 and J is TRBJ2-5; 14 bases are a match to TRBD2. This CDR3 comprises 16 residues. The J segment lost 6 bases and the V segment lost 5 bases, leaving 8 bases of the junction unmatched. Germline V gene lookup returns CDR1 SGHTA and CDR2 FQGNSA. The CDR3 sequence is CASSSGLAGGHQTQYF. The CDR3 DNA sequence: TGTGCCAGCAGCAGCGGACTAGCGGGGGGCCACCAGACCCAGTACTTC.

The rearrangement uses TRBV5-1 and TRBJ2-1; D possibly corresponds to TRBD1 (7 bases). Germline assignment: CDR1 SGHRS and CDR2 YFSETQ. Trimming removed 1 base from V and 2 bases from J, with 10 bases in between. The CDR3 runs to 15 residues. DNA of the CDR3: TGCGCCAGCAGCTTGACAGGGGAGGCCTACAATGAGCAGTTCTTC. Residues: CASSLTGEAYNEQFF.

The genes are TRBV13 and TRBJ2-3, with 9 nucleotides matching TRBD1. The V gene's germline CDR1 is PRHDT and CDR2 FYEKMQ (reference sequence). The trim removed 7 bases at V and 4 bases at J, leaving 9 bases unmatched. This CDR3 has 15 amino acids. In DNA form, the CDR3 reads TGTGCCAGCATCACTCGGACAGGGGCGTCAGATACGCAGTATTTT. Amino acids: CASITRTGASDTQYF.

The rearrangement uses TRBV6-5 and TRBJ1-4; a weak D match, TRBD1 (5 bases). The CDR3 is 15 amino acids. From germline, CDR1 is MNHEY and CDR2 SVGAGI. The V gene lost 0 bases and the J gene lost 4 bases, with 9 bases spanning the gap. The CDR3: CASSYSLRDNEKLFF. For the CDR3, the DNA is TGTGCCAGCAGTTACTCGCTCAGGGATAATGAAAAACTGTTTTTT.

The chain links TRBV19 to TRBJ1-2, with unresolved D. Germline-derived CDR1 and CDR2 are LNHDA and SQIVND (reference sequence). The V and J ends lost 7 bases and 8 bases respectively, with 14 bases between them. CDR3 length: 12 amino acids. The CDR3 sequence is CASKSEGWGYTF. CDR3 bases: TGTGCCAGTAAATCAGAGGGATGGGGCTACACCTTC.

The chain links TRBV6-6 to TRBJ2-5, with D perhaps matching TRBD1 (6 bases). The J call may not be correct, given that the DNA end is closer to TRBJ2-7. Germline-derived CDR1 and CDR2 are MNHNY and SVGAGI (reference sequence). CDR3 size: 14 residues. Written as DNA, the CDR3 is TGTGCCAGCATTACAGGGATTGGGTCCTACGAGCAGTACTTC. This gives the protein CASITGIGSYEQYF.

The rearrangement joins TRBV4-1 to TRBJ2-7; D is possibly TRBD1 (6 bases). The CDR3 loop spans 14 amino acids. Trimming removed 3 bases from V and 0 bases from J, with 9 bases in between. Germline V lookup: CDR1 MGHRA, CDR2 YSYEKL. The CDR3 DNA follows: TGCGCCAGCAGCCAGAGGGGGACCTCCTACGAGCAGTACTTC. Translating it yields CASSQRGTSYEQYF.